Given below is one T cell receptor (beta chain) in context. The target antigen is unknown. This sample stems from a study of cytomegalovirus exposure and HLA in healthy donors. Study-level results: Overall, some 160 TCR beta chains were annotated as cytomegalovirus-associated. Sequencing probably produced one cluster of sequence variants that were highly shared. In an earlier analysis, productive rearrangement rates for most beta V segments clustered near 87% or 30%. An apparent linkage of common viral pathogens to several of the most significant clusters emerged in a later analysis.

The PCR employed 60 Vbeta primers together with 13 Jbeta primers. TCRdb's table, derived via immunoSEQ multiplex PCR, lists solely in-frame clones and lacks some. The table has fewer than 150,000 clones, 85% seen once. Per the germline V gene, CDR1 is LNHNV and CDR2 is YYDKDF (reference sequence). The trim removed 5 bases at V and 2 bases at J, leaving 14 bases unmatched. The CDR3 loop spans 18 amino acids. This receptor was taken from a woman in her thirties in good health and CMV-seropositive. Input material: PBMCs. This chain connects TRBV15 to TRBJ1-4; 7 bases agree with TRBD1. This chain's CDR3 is CATSGDRLVLSTNEKLFF. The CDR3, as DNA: TGTGCCACCAGCGGGGACAGATTAGTGCTTTCGACTAATGAAAAACTGTTTTTT.